Following are 10 T cell receptor beta chains from one sample sequenced in a study of cytomegalovirus exposure and HLA in healthy donors. Primers included in the PCR were 60 Vbeta and 13 Jbeta primers. Method: immunoSEQ multiplex PCR; TCRdb's copy keeps in-frame clones and lacks some. The sample yields around 100,000 clones, 60% to 85% seen once. Source material: PBMCs. Receptors originate from a man aged 45 to 65 in good health and CMV-seronegative.

The rearrangement links TRBV18 to TRBJ1-5; possible D gene TRBD1, 5 bases. This CDR3 region has 15 residues. From germline, CDR1 is KGHSH and CDR2 LQKENI. The germline V and J ends were trimmed by 3 bases and 4 bases, with 13 bases remaining between them. CDR3 amino acids: CASSPGTLANQPQHF. The DNA for the CDR3 is TGTGCCAGCTCACCGGGGACTCTTGCAAATCAGCCCCAGCATTTT. The full variable domain, rest sourced from reference TRBV18 and TRBJ1-5, is NAGVMQNPRHLVRRRGQEARLRCSPMKGHSHVYWYRQLPEEGLKFMVYLQKENIIDESGMPKERFSAEFPKEGPSILRIQQVVRGDSAAYFCASSPGTLANQPQHFGDGTRLSIL.

The chain combines TRBV29-1 with TRBJ2-1; TRBD2 agrees at 10 bases. The CDR3 loop spans 14 amino acids. Germline lookup yields CDR1 SQVTM and CDR2 ANQGSEA. V was clipped by 7 bases and J by 4 bases; unmatched bases: 7. The chain's CDR3 is CSGGPGLAYNEQFF. CDR3 coding DNA: TGCAGCGGAGGACCGGGACTAGCGTACAATGAGCAGTTCTTC.

This clone was recorded only once. The chain has TRBV5-1 and TRBJ2-1, with 10 bases that match TRBD2. Per the germline V gene, CDR1 is SGHRS and CDR2 is YFSETQ. V was pared by 2 bases and J by 2 bases, with 10 bases of the junction left unmatched. The CDR3 covers 18 residues. CDR3 DNA sequence: TGCGCCAGCAGCTTTGGTAGCGGGGGGCGCAGGGCCTACAATGAGCAGTTCTTC. It specifies CASSFGSGGRRAYNEQFF.

The J gene is TRBJ2-1, the V gene TRBV6-1; 14 nucleotides match TRBD2. Germline CDR1 MNHNS, CDR2 SASEGT. The J segment lost 6 bases and the V segment lost 4 bases, leaving 2 bases of the junction unmatched. The CDR3 spans 15 residues. The CDR3 nucleotides read TGTGCCAGCAGTGGACTAGCGGGGGGGTTCAATGAGCAGTTCTTC. Its translation is CASSGLAGGFNEQFF.

This rearrangement joins TRBV4-3 to TRBJ2-3; no clear D gene. This CDR3 region has 18 residues. Germline V gene data show CDR1 as LGHNA and CDR2 as YSLEER. V was clipped by 0 bases and J by 0 bases, with 16 bases between them. The chain's CDR3 is CASSQEYSVFTSTDTQYF. DNA of the CDR3: TGCGCCAGCAGCCAAGAGTACTCCGTCTTTACTAGCACAGATACGCAGTATTTT.

The rearrangement uses TRBV7-2 and TRBJ1-6; tentative D call: TRBD1 (5 bases). The length of the CDR3 is 18 residues. The germline CDR1 and CDR2 sequences are SGHTA and FQGNSA. Trimming took off 1 base at V and 2 bases at J, with 15 bases between the two ends. CDR3 sequence reads: CASSLVKPGGTYNSPLHF. CDR3 nucleotides: TGTGCCAGCAGCTTAGTTAAGCCCGGGGGAACCTATAATTCACCCCTCCACTTT.

This chain uses TRBV29-1 with TRBJ2-5; weak D call: TRBD1 (5 bases). CDR3 length equals 13 residues. Germline loops: CDR1 SQVTM, CDR2 ANQGSEA. V gave up 7 bases and J gave up 3 bases, with 15 bases separating them. CDR3 in amino acids: CSALPGLKETQYF. CDR3 bases: TGCAGCGCCCTCCCAGGGCTAAAAGAGACCCAGTACTTC.

The V gene is TRBV7-2, the J gene TRBJ1-1, with D perhaps matching TRBD1 (6 bases). The germline CDR1 and CDR2 sequences are SGHTA and FQGNSA. The ends were cut back, 5 bases at V and 1 base at J, with 14 bases in the middle. The CDR3 spans 15 residues. CDR3 coding DNA: TGTGCCAGCAGCAGACCGGGGGGCGCGAACACTGAAGCTTTCTTT. Translation gives CASSRPGGANTEAFF.

This sequence joins TRBV6-1 and TRBJ2-7; 9 bases agree with TRBD1. Per germline, CDR1 MNHNS and CDR2 SASEGT. V shed 8 bases and J 4 bases; nucleotides not matched to a gene: 6. The CDR3 runs to 13 residues. The chain's CDR3 is CASSRDREYEQYF. DNA for the CDR3: TGTGCCAGCTCCCGGGACAGGGAGTACGAGCAGTACTTC.

The chain is built from TRBV5-6 and TRBJ1-1, with D unclear. The ends were cut back, 2 bases at V and 6 bases at J, with 17 bases in the middle. Germline V gene sequence: CDR1 SGHDT, CDR2 YYEEEE. This CDR3 region has 15 residues. The CDR3 sequence: CASSFAGVSGAEAFF. CDR3 coding DNA: TGTGCCAGCAGCTTCGCCGGGGTAAGCGGGGCTGAAGCTTTCTTT.